Detailed here is one T cell receptor beta chain. CDR3 length equals 13 residues. V gave up 5 bases and J gave up 2 bases, with 7 bases separating them. The germline CDR1 and CDR2 sequences are SGHTA and FQGNSA. These data originate in a study of blood T cell repertoires in COVID-19. Study as a whole: COVID-19 samples collected from the United States, Italy and Spain covered acute and convalescent phases. In each case, the material was cDNA or gDNA derived from T cells, B-cell-depleted T cells, or PBMCs.

Original analysis: Cell counts per sample came from amplifying reference gene primers. Here immunoSEQ multiplex PCR was the method, and the copy in TCRdb shows in-frame clones only, minus some. The DNA gave D and trimming, while V, J and clone size come from that table. The repertoire holds about 40,000 clones, with about 85% as singletons. This sequence joins TRBV7-2 and TRBJ1-3, with unresolved D. The sequence came from a man aged 50-60 years with active COVID-19. Sequencing was carried out using peripheral blood. CDR3: CASSPLTGNTIYF. CDR3 sequence (DNA): TGTGCCAGCAGCCCTTTAACTGGAAACACCATATATTTT.